The T cell receptor (beta chain) described here comes from a study of shared clonotypes between healthy human individuals. Regarding the study as a whole: A handful of donors held 5% to 5.5% of naive CD4 clonotypes in common. Among donors, sharing of clonotypes was expected to be affected by sequencing depth. Unshared clonotypes carried lower generation probabilities than those common to all four donors.

The germline V gene has CDR1 MDHEN and CDR2 SYDVKM. The CDR3 extends over 12 amino acids. The V gene lost 8 bases and the J gene lost 5 bases, with 12 bases spanning the gap. Per the original data handling: ImmunoSEQ output held junction-only sequences without quality scores, so filtering differed. Measured with immunoSEQ multiplex PCR; TCRdb has only the in-frame clones, and not every one. The DNA gave D and trimming, while V, J and clone size come from that table. Of 2 million to 2.5 million clones in the sample, around 90% were seen once. In the case of this clone: Its antigen is currently unknown.

The sequenced sample was naive CD4+ T cells from PBMCs. Subset specified: CD45RA+ positively selected. The sequence derives from a man between 18 and 35 years old in good health. Some clones in this sample may be carry-over from other donors' samples. This sequence joins TRBV28 and TRBJ1-1; D gene ambiguous. CDR3 region: CASVMGRTEAFF. The CDR3 DNA reads TGTGCCAGCGTAATGGGGAGGACTGAAGCTTTCTTT. Together with reference TRBV28 and TRBJ1-1, the CDR3 gives the full variable domain: DVKVTQSSRYLVKRTGEKVFLECVQDMDHENMFWYRQDPGLGLRLIYFSYDVKMKEKGDIPEGYSVSREKKERFSLILESASTNQTSMYLCASVMGRTEAFFGQGTRLTVV.